The source of this TCR beta chain is a study of T cells in Graves' hyperthyroidism and ophthalmopathy. Exclusion followed for patients with uncontrolled infection, other autoimmune disease, pregnancy or lactation. V was pared by 7 bases and J by 4 bases, with 11 bases between. This CDR3 is built from 14 residues. Germline loops: CDR1 SNHLY, CDR2 FYNNEI. From RNA transcripts, TCR beta CDR3 regions were amplified. First-round RT-PCR of the TCR CDR3 relied on the HTBI primer set. TCRdb independently ran MiXCR on the multiplex PCR reads; one entry per CDR3 protein. The sample lists 660,000 or so distinct CDR3 sequences; roughly 45% were seen once. Study-wide results and limits: Peripheral blood also featured most of the thyroid clonotypes expanded above 0.001. The model identified upcoming ophthalmopathy a median about 7.1 months ahead of onset.

This clonotype has ten or more counts. Its specificity is unknown. The receptor was derived from an adult man with Graves' disease, either hyperthyroidism or ophthalmopathy (not recorded which). The chain has TRBV2 and TRBJ1-6, with D unresolved. Sequencing input: peripheral blood or thyroid tissue (not recorded which). CDR3 in DNA: TGTGCCAGCAAGAGGGCAGGATATAATTCACCCCTCCACTTT. Translated: CASKRAGYNSPLHF. The full variable domain, with the rest looked up from reference TRBV2 and TRBJ1-6, is EPEVTQTPSHQVTQMGQEVILRCVPISNHLYFYWYRQILGQKVEFLVSFYNNEISEKSEIFDDQFSVERPDGSNFTLKIRSTKLEDSAMYFCASKRAGYNSPLHFGNGTRLTVT.